This T cell receptor (beta chain) was sequenced in a study of blood T cell repertoires in COVID-19. In the original analysis: Estimation of nucleated cell counts was performed using reference gene primer amplification. Method: immunoSEQ multiplex PCR; TCRdb's copy keeps in-frame clones and lacks some. V and J calls and clone size are copied from that table; D and trimming were computed from the DNA. Of over 200,000 clones in the sample, 70% to 75% were seen once. Sequencing input: peripheral blood. The receptor comes from a woman older than 75 with acute or convalescent COVID-19.

CDR3 residues: CASSQVRGQGGPKDTQYF. The CDR3 DNA sequence: TGCGCCAGCAGCCAAGTAAGGGGACAGGGGGGCCCCAAGGATACGCAGTATTTT. V gene TRBV4-1 combines with J gene TRBJ2-3; TRBD1 matches 11 bases. Germline values: CDR1 MGHRA, CDR2 YSYEKL. There are 18 residues in the CDR3. The V segment lost 1 base and the J segment 6 bases; nucleotides outside the gene matches: 12.